This T cell receptor (beta chain) was sequenced in a study of blood T cell repertoires in COVID-19. The V gene end was trimmed by 5 bases and the J gene end by 6 bases; junction bases not matched to a gene: 6. Germline CDR1 reads SEHNR; CDR2 reads FQNEAQ (reference sequence). The CDR3 runs to 13 residues. Profiling relied on immunoSEQ multiplex PCR, and the TCRdb table lists in-frame clones only, not all of them. The sample yields some 340,000 clones, around four fifths seen once. This clonotype was obtained from a woman in her forties or fifties who had recovered from COVID-19. V gene TRBV7-9 combines with J gene TRBJ1-2, with 7 bases identical to TRBD1. The sequenced sample consisted of PBMCs or T cells enriched from blood (not recorded which). CDR3 protein: CASSAGGQNGYTF. CDR3 in DNA: TGTGCCAGCAGCGCCGGGGGACAGAATGGCTACACCTTC.